The 28 T cell receptor beta chains presented below share a single source sample, sequenced in a study of cytomegalovirus exposure and HLA in healthy donors. Libraries were prepared by immunoSEQ multiplex PCR; TCRdb keeps only in-frame clonotypes and omits some of them. The repertoire holds over 250,000 clones, with about nine tenths as singletons. The sample consisted of PBMCs. The receptors were sampled from a young woman in good health and CMV-seropositive.

The gene calls are TRBV19 and TRBJ2-7; no clear D gene. V was cut by 6 bases and J by 3 bases, with 15 bases left in between. The CDR3 consists of 14 residues. CDR1 and CDR2 from the germline V gene are LNHDA and SQIVND (reference sequence). The CDR3 nucleotides read TGTGCCAGTAGCGTCATTGGATTTGACTACGAGCAGTACTTC. As protein: CASSVIGFDYEQYF.

The chain links TRBV27 to TRBJ1-1; 9 bases align to TRBD1. Germline trimming cut 5 bases from V and 4 bases from J; bases unmatched to any gene: 8. The CDR3 is 15 amino acids. CDR1 and CDR2 from the germline V gene are MNHEY and SMNVEV (reference sequence). The CDR3 nucleotides read TGTGCCAGCAGTCCCCGGGGACAGGGTGTCACTGAAGCTTTCTTT. Its translation is CASSPRGQGVTEAFF.

The J gene is TRBJ1-2, the V gene TRBV6-5; maybe TRBD1 (5 bases). The ends were cut back, 6 bases at V and 2 bases at J, with 10 bases in the middle. CDR3 length: 13 residues. Germline V gives CDR1 MNHEY, CDR2 SVGAGI. As DNA, the CDR3 is TGTGCCAGCAGGGCGACAGAGAACTATGGCTACACCTTC. Protein: CASRATENYGYTF.

This sequence joins TRBV19 and TRBJ2-7; a weak D match, TRBD2 (7 bases). Germline CDR1 LNHDA, CDR2 SQIVND (reference sequence). Between the trimmed V and J ends, which lost 8 bases and 6 bases, there was a span of 14 bases. The CDR3 is made up of 12 amino acids. The CDR3 nucleotides are TGTGCCAGTTCTGGGGGGGGGCCCGAGCAGTACTTC. Its translation: CASSGGGPEQYF.

V is TRBV6-1 and J is TRBJ1-2; D is perhaps TRBD1 (5 bases). Germline V gives CDR1 MNHNS, CDR2 SASEGT. CDR3 length: 13 amino acids. Trimming removed 2 bases at V and 4 bases at J, with 8 bases between. The CDR3 bases are TGTGCCAGCAGTGAATCAAGGGGCTATGGCTACACCTTC. This encodes CASSESRGYGYTF.

The chain combines TRBV27 with TRBJ1-1; no clear D. The length of the CDR3 is 13 residues. The V end was cut by 2 bases, the J end by 3 bases, with 7 bases between. Germline V lookup: CDR1 MNHEY, CDR2 SMNVEV (reference sequence). CDR3 in DNA: TGTGCCAGCAGTTTAGTGGGTCACACTGAAGCTTTCTTT. Protein sequence: CASSLVGHTEAFF.

The gene calls are TRBV5-1 and TRBJ2-5; 8 bases are a match to TRBD1. The junction had 9 bases not matched to a gene; V was cut back by 0 bases and J by 5 bases. Germline V gene sequence: CDR1 SGHRS, CDR2 YFSETQ. The length of the CDR3 is 16 residues. CDR3 DNA sequence: TGCGCCAGCAGCTTGGCCGGACAGGGAGGATGGGAGACCCAGTACTTC. Translating gives CASSLAGQGGWETQYF.

The rearrangement links TRBV4-3 to TRBJ2-1, with TRBD2 identical over 11 bases. CDR3 length: 13 amino acids. V dropped 5 bases and J dropped 13; count of bases not matched to a gene: 7. Germline V CDR1 and CDR2: LGHNA, YSLEER. In DNA, the CDR3 is TGCGCCAGCAGCTACGGGACTAGCGGAGACCAGTTCTTC. Amino acids: CASSYGTSGDQFF.

The CDR3 loop reads CASSGPGQSYEQYF. The CDR3 DNA sequence: TGTGCCAGCAGTGGGCCGGGACAGTCCTACGAGCAGTACTTC. This chain links TRBV2 with TRBJ2-7; 7 nucleotides line up with TRBD1. The CDR3 is 14 residues long. Germline values: CDR1 SNHLY, CDR2 FYNNEI. V shed 4 bases and J 1 base; nucleotides not matched to a gene: 4.

The table lists this clone with a count of one. The rearrangement joins TRBV9 to TRBJ2-7; 10 nucleotides agree with TRBD2. Germline V CDR1 and CDR2: SGDLS, YYNGEE. The CDR3 has 14 residues. With V trimmed by 6 bases and J by 6 bases, 9 bases remained unmatched. Written as DNA, the CDR3 is TGTGCCAGCAACCAAGCGGGAGGGCCAGGCGAGCAGTACTTC. Translating it yields CASNQAGGPGEQYF.

The chain joins TRBV29-1 to TRBJ1-1, with 7 bases identical to TRBD1. This CDR3 has 13 residues. With 7 bases clipped from V and 1 base from J, the junction kept 6 bases outside the gene matches. Germline CDR1 is SQVTM and CDR2 is ANQGSEA. Here the CDR3 reads CSGEDRANTEAFF. The CDR3 bases are TGCAGCGGAGAAGACAGGGCGAACACTGAAGCTTTCTTT.

The V gene is TRBV7-2, the J gene TRBJ2-7, with D unclear. Germline-derived CDR1 and CDR2 are SGHTA and FQGNSA. The CDR3 sequence is 14 residues long. The ends were cut back, 0 bases at V and 6 bases at J, with 12 bases in the middle. The CDR3 DNA reads TGTGCCAGCAGCTTAGCGCAAGCAACCGGCGAGCAGTACTTC. Residues: CASSLAQATGEQYF. The full variable domain, rest sourced from reference TRBV7-2 and TRBJ2-7, is GAGVSQSPSNKVTEKGKDVELRCDPISGHTALYWYRQSLGQGLEFLIYFQGNSAPDKSGLPSDRFSAERTGGSVSTLTIQRTQQEDSAVYLCASSLAQATGEQYFGPGTRLTVT.

The chain employs TRBV2 and TRBJ1-4, with 7 nucleotides matching TRBD1. Trimming cost V 6 bases and J 4 bases; bases outside gene matches: 5. Germline values: CDR1 SNHLY, CDR2 FYNNEI. CDR3 size: 14 residues. CDR3 DNA: TGTGCCAGCAGCCTGACAGGGTTTAATGAAAAACTGTTTTTT. This encodes CASSLTGFNEKLFF.

The V gene is TRBV20-1, the J gene TRBJ2-1; D is ambiguous. CDR1 DFQATT and CDR2 SNEGSKA come from the germline V gene (reference sequence). Trimming took 6 bases from V and 6 from J, leaving 9 bases between them. This CDR3 region has 11 residues. CDR3 nucleotides: TGCAGTGCGGAGCTCTCCAATGAGCAGTTCTTC. Amino acids: CSAELSNEQFF.

The chain is built from TRBV4-3 and TRBJ2-1, with 8 bases identical to TRBD1. Unmatched junction bases numbered 9, after V lost 4 bases and J lost 10 bases. Germline V gene lookup returns CDR1 LGHNA and CDR2 YSLEER. The CDR3 consists of 14 residues. The CDR3 loop reads CASSPGQGFWEQFF. The CDR3, as DNA: TGCGCCAGCAGCCCCGGACAGGGTTTTTGGGAGCAGTTCTTC.

Comments on this clone: This same CDR3 is encoded by further DNA sequences in the sample. The rearrangement links TRBV5-1 to TRBJ1-5; a possible D gene is TRBD1 (6 bases). V was clipped by 2 bases and J by 6 bases, with 9 bases between them. This CDR3 has 13 residues. The germline V gene has CDR1 SGHRS and CDR2 YFSETQ. CDR3 loop: CASSLQGGQPQHF. In nucleotides, the CDR3 is TGCGCCAGCAGCTTACAGGGTGGTCAGCCCCAGCATTTT.

This clone has a single count. V usage is TRBV27 and J usage is TRBJ1-3; 7 nucleotides match TRBD1. The J segment lost 4 bases and the V segment lost 5 bases, leaving 5 bases of the junction unmatched. The CDR3 extends over 14 amino acids. The germline V gene encodes CDR1 MNHEY and CDR2 SMNVEV (reference sequence). The CDR3 protein is CASSAGQPGNTIYF. CDR3 DNA: TGTGCCAGCAGTGCGGGACAGCCCGGAAACACCATATATTTT.

This chain links TRBV13 with TRBJ1-5, with 9 bases matching TRBD1. The CDR3 covers 16 residues. Germline CDR1 PRHDT, CDR2 FYEKMQ (reference sequence). V was clipped by 3 bases and J by 0 bases; unmatched bases: 3. The CDR3 is CASSLGQGYSNQPQHF. Written as DNA, the CDR3 is TGTGCCAGCAGCTTGGGACAGGGCTATAGCAATCAGCCCCAGCATTTT.

The V and J genes are TRBV5-8 and TRBJ1-4, with D unclear. This CDR3 has 16 amino acids. The germline V gene encodes CDR1 SGHTS and CDR2 YDEGEE. The ends were cut back, 1 base at V and 1 base at J, with 11 bases in the middle. In nucleotides, the CDR3 is TGTGCCAGCAGCTTGAGTTCCGGCCTAACTAATGAAAAACTGTTTTTT. Translating gives CASSLSSGLTNEKLFF.

The V call is TRBV6-1, the J call TRBJ2-4; 7 bases are a match to TRBD2. Germline V lookup: CDR1 MNHNS, CDR2 SASEGT. After removal of 0 bases from V and 9 bases from J, the junction contained 17 bases not matched to a gene. CDR3 length: 18 amino acids. The CDR3 sequence: CASSEAWGVGGSGSIQYF. The CDR3 coding sequence is TGTGCCAGCAGTGAAGCCTGGGGGGTCGGCGGGAGCGGCAGCATTCAGTACTTC.

V and J are TRBV7-3 and TRBJ2-7; possible D gene TRBD2, 6 bases. Germline V gives CDR1 SGHTA, CDR2 FQGTGA. V was pared by 1 base and J by 3 bases, with 13 bases between. CDR3 size: 15 residues. CDR3 in DNA: TGTGCCAGCAGCTTAAGCGGGACCCCAAGCTACGAGCAGTACTTC. Its protein is CASSLSGTPSYEQYF. Looking up the rest from reference TRBV7-3 and TRBJ2-7 gives the full variable domain: GAGVSQTPSNKVTEKGKYVELRCDPISGHTALYWYRQSLGQGPEFLIYFQGTGAADDSGLPNDRFFAVRPEGSVSTLKIQRTERGDSAVYLCASSLSGTPSYEQYFGPGTRLTVT.

This chain connects TRBV30 to TRBJ2-5, with 8 nucleotides matching TRBD1. The V segment lost 3 bases and the J segment 3 bases; nucleotides outside the gene matches: 6. The CDR3 spans 14 residues. Germline V gene data show CDR1 as GTSNPN and CDR2 as SVGIG (reference sequence). The CDR3 loop is CAWSRGRREETQYF. CDR3 nucleotide sequence: TGTGCCTGGAGCAGGGGGCGAAGGGAAGAGACCCAGTACTTC.

This chain connects TRBV7-3 to TRBJ2-2; no clear D gene. The CDR3 runs 13 residues. V dropped 4 bases and J dropped 5 bases, with 8 bases sitting between them. Germline V gene lookup returns CDR1 SGHTA and CDR2 FQGTGA. In DNA, the CDR3 is TGTGCCAGCAGCTCCGCCCCTACCGGGGAGCTGTTTTTT. Its protein product is CASSSAPTGELFF.

The chain is built from TRBV6-6 and TRBJ1-4; D gene uncertain. The CDR3 extends over 13 amino acids. From germline, CDR1 is MNHNY and CDR2 SVGAGI (reference sequence). V was clipped by 5 bases and J by 5 bases, with 9 bases between them. The CDR3 region is CASSRRANEKLFF. The CDR3 bases are TGTGCCAGCAGTCGCCGGGCGAATGAAAAACTGTTTTTT.

The chain employs TRBV5-1 and TRBJ2-5; D is uncertain. The V gene lost 4 bases and the J gene lost 3 bases, with 16 bases spanning the gap. Germline CDR1 is SGHRS and CDR2 is YFSETQ. The CDR3 consists of 15 residues. The CDR3 DNA reads TGCGCCAGCAGCCTTCTGGCGGCTCAGGAAGAGACCCAGTACTTC. It specifies CASSLLAAQEETQYF.

The chain employs TRBV4-1 and TRBJ2-3; the match to TRBD2 covers 7 bases. Losses at the gene ends were 3 bases for V and 3 bases for J; bases not matched to a gene: 6. Germline CDR1 reads MGHRA; CDR2 reads YSYEKL. This CDR3 has 15 amino acids. The CDR3 DNA sequence: TGCGCCAGCAGCCAGGACTCCGGGAGGACAGATACGCAGTATTTT. Translated: CASSQDSGRTDTQYF.

This chain joins TRBV4-3 and TRBJ2-5; D unresolved. The CDR3 runs to 15 residues. Trimming removed 1 base at V and 0 bases at J, with 9 bases between. Germline-derived CDR1 and CDR2 are LGHNA and YSLEER. This CDR3 is CASSQAFGNQETQYF. The CDR3 coding sequence is TGCGCCAGCAGCCAAGCTTTTGGCAACCAAGAGACCCAGTACTTC.

The rearrangement uses TRBV20-1 and TRBJ1-1; D gene ambiguous. The CDR3 has 10 residues. The germline V and J ends were trimmed by 7 bases and 0 bases, with 3 bases remaining between them. CDR1 and CDR2 from the germline V gene are DFQATT and SNEGSKA (reference sequence). This CDR3 is CSVLNTEAFF. The CDR3 region has the DNA TGCAGTGTCCTGAACACTGAAGCTTTCTTT.